A selection of T cell receptor beta chains follows, all from one sample in a study of T cells in Graves' hyperthyroidism and ophthalmopathy. TCRdb analysed the multiplex PCR reads with MiXCR anew, one entry per CDR3 protein. The sample yields about 520,000 distinct CDR3 sequences, less than 25% seen once. The specimen was blood. These receptors all stem from a woman aged 30 to 39 with Graves' ophthalmopathy. CDR3s include the opening cysteine and the closing phenylalanine or tryptophan. A D gene is named only where the DNA matches it firmly. Only some rows state a clone size, as once, few, many or a class for expanded clones.

j_gene	abundance	v_gene	d_gene	CDR3nt	CDR3aa
TRBJ1-1	.	TRBV10-3	.	TGTGCCATCAGTGAGGACCTCAGGACTGAAGCTTTCTTT	CAISEDLRTEAFF
TRBJ1-2	many	TRBV6-1	TRBD1	TGTGCCAGCAGTGGGGACAGGGTCGATGGCTACACCTTC	CASSGDRVDGYTF
TRBJ1-2	many	TRBV2	.	TGTGCCAGCAAGAACAGGGACGAAGTCTATGGCTACACCTTC	CASKNRDEVYGYTF
TRBJ1-5	many	TRBV6-4	TRBD1	TGTGCCAGCAGAACCGGGACAGGAGCCTATAGCAATCAGCCCCAGCATTTT	CASRTGTGAYSNQPQHF
TRBJ1-3	many	TRBV7-2	.	TGTGCCAGCAGCTTAGGGGCGCAGGGGCGAAACACCATATATTTT	CASSLGAQGRNTIYF
TRBJ1-1	.	TRBV15	.	TGTGCCACCAGCAGAGAAGGGAGGCGAGCTTTCTTT	CATSREGRRAFF
TRBJ2-2	.	TRBV2	TRBD2	TGTGCCAGCAGCAAAAAACCCCCTAGCGGGGGGGCGATCGGGGAGCTGTTTTTT	CASSKKPPSGGAIGELFF
TRBJ1-1	many	TRBV4-2	.	TGTGCCAGCAGCCAACGGGGATCGGGCGCTGAAGCTTTCTTT	CASSQRGSGAEAFF
TRBJ2-7	many	TRBV6-1	TRBD1	TGTGCCAGCAGAGGGGACAGGTGGGCCTACGAGCAGTACTTC	CASRGDRWAYEQYF
TRBJ2-1	.	TRBV7-3	.	TGTGCCAGCAGCTCCACGGGGCTCCAAATTGAGCAGTTCTTC	CASSSTGLQIEQFF
TRBJ1-1	.	TRBV6-1	TRBD1	TGTGCCAGCATATTTCGGACAGGGGCCATGAACACTGAAGCTTTCTTT	CASIFRTGAMNTEAFF
TRBJ2-5	few	TRBV29-1	.	TGCAGCGCGGGGTTTCAAGAGACCCAGTACTTC	CSAGFQETQYF
TRBJ1-2	.	TRBV28	TRBD1	TGTGCCAGCGGGTTGGGGACAGTCTGGAACAACTATGGCTACACCTTC	CASGLGTVWNNYGYTF
TRBJ1-2	many	TRBV12-3/TRBV12-4	.	TGTGCCAGCAGTTTAAACGACAGAAACTATGGCTACACCTTC	CASSLNDRNYGYTF
TRBJ1-5	few	TRBV19	.	TGTGCCAGTAGTATTCTCTCGGGCAGTCAGCCCCAGCATTTT	CASSILSGSQPQHF
TRBJ2-4	many	TRBV6-5	.	TGTGCCAGCAGTTCCCGGACAGCCAAAAACATTCAGTACTTC	CASSSRTAKNIQYF
TRBJ2-5	.	TRBV6-2/TRBV6-3	.	TGTGCCAGCAGCCCCGGGGGTTTGACGACCCAGTACTTC	CASSPGGLTTQYF
TRBJ2-4	few	TRBV7-9	.	TGTGCCAGCAGGATCAGGGAGGCGGACATTCAGTACTTC	CASRIREADIQYF
TRBJ2-5	.	TRBV6-1	.	TGTGCCAGCAGTGATGCGCACGGGGGCAGCCAAGAGGCCCAGTACTTC	CASSDAHGGSQEAQYF
TRBJ1-1	few	TRBV7-9	.	TGTGCCAGCAGCGTCCGGGACATAATGAACACTGAAGCTTTCTTT	CASSVRDIMNTEAFF
TRBJ2-2	.	TRBV6-1	.	TGTGCCAGCAGTGAAGAGAAAACCGGGGAGCTGTTTTTT	CASSEEKTGELFF
TRBJ2-5	few	TRBV3-1	.	TGTGCCAGCAGCCACCGTGTAGCTCCCCAGTACTTC	CASSHRVAPQYF
TRBJ1-2	.	TRBV9	.	TGTGCCAGCAGCGGCCTCCGACGGACCCATGGCTACACCTTC	CASSGLRRTHGYTF